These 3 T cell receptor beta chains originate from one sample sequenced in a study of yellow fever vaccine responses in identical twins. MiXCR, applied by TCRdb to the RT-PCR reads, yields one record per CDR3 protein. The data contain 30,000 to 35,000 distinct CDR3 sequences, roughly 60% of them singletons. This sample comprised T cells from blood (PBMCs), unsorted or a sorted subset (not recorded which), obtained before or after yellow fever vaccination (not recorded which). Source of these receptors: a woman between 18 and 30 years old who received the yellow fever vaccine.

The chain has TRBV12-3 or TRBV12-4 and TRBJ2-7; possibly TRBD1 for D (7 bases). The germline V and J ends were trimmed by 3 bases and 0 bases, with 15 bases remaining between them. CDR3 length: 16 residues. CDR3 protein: CASSFEGAGRSYEQYF. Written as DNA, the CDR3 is TGTGCCAGCAGTTTTGAGGGGGCGGGGCGCTCCTACGAGCAGTACTTC.

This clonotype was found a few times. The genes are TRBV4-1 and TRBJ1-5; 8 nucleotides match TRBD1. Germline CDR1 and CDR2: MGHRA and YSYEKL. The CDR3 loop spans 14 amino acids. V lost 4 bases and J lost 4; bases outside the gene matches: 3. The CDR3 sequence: CASSPRQGNQPQHF. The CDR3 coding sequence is TGCGCCAGCAGCCCCCGACAGGGGAATCAGCCCCAGCATTTT.

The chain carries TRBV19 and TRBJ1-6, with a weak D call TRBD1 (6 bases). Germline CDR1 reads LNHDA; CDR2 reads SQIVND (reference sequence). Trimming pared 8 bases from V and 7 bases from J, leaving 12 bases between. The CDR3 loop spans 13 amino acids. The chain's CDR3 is CASHLDRNSPLHF. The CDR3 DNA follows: TGTGCCAGTCACCTGGACAGAAATTCACCCCTCCACTTT.